This T cell receptor (beta chain) was documented in a study of blood T cell repertoires in COVID-19. Across the study: Acute and convalescent COVID-19 specimens originated in the United States, Italy and Spain. T cells, B-cell-depleted T cells, or PBMCs provided the cDNA or gDNA that served as material.

Sequenced by immunoSEQ multiplex PCR; TCRdb stores in-frame clones only, minus some. The sample has 70,000 to 90,000 clones, about 86% seen once; the top ten hold about 5.7%. CDR3 length equals 16 residues. Germline CDR1 and CDR2: SGHNT and YENEEA. The ends lost 5 bases at V and 1 base at J; junction bases unmatched: 4. This clone counts as medium-sized. Sample: peripheral blood. The sequence derives from a man older than 75 with COVID-19, enrolled during active disease. The chain joins TRBV11-3 to TRBJ2-5; 13 bases are shared with TRBD2. The CDR3 reads CASSPGLAGRQETQYF. The CDR3, as DNA: TGTGCCAGCAGCCCGGGACTAGCGGGGCGCCAAGAGACCCAGTACTTC.